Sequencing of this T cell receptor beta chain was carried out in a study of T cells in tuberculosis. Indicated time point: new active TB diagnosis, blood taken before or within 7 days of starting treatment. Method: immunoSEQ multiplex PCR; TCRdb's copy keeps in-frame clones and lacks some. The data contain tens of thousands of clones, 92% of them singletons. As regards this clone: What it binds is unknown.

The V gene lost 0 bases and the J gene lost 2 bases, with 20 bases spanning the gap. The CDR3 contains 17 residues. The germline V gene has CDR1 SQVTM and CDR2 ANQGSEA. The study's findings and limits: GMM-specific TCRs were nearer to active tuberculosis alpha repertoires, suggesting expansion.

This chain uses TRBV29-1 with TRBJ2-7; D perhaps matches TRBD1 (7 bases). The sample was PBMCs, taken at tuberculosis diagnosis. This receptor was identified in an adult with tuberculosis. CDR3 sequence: CSVEETTGTFPTYEQYF. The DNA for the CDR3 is TGCAGCGTTGAAGAGACGACAGGGACTTTCCCGACCTACGAGCAGTACTTC.